This entry lists 8 T cell receptor beta chains sequenced from one sample in a study of identifying expanded T cells in peripheral blood. Generated by immunoSEQ multiplex PCR, the TCRdb table keeps only in-frame clones and is missing some. In the table there are tens of thousands of clones, roughly 84% of which are singletons. Sequencing input: blood. The source is a person aged 18-70 years in good health.

The genes are TRBV7-8 and TRBJ2-7; 9 bases are shared with TRBD2. CDR1 and CDR2 from the germline V gene are SGHVS and FQNEAQ. The J segment lost 3 bases and the V segment lost 1 base, leaving 4 bases of the junction unmatched. The CDR3 is 15 amino acids. The CDR3 loop is CASSLEGLAVYEQYF. In nucleotides, the CDR3 is TGTGCCAGCAGCTTAGAGGGACTAGCCGTCTACGAGCAGTACTTC.

The J gene is TRBJ1-1, the V gene TRBV6-6; 9 bases are a match to TRBD1. The CDR3 extends over 15 amino acids. Unmatched junction bases numbered 4, after V lost 2 bases and J lost 3 bases. The germline gives CDR1 MNHNY, CDR2 SVGAGI (reference sequence). The CDR3 DNA reads as TGTGCCAGCAGTTACCTTCGACAGGGGGACACTGAAGCTTTCTTT. Amino acid sequence: CASSYLRQGDTEAFF.

The rearrangement links TRBV11-1 to TRBJ1-1, with D tentatively TRBD1 (5 bases). Trimming shortened V by 5 bases and J by 4 bases, and 11 bases separated the two germline ends. Germline loops: CDR1 SGHAT, CDR2 FQDESV (reference sequence). The CDR3 sequence is 13 residues long. DNA of the CDR3: TGTGCCAGCAGCCCGGGGCCTTCCACTGAAGCTTTCTTT. Encoded protein: CASSPGPSTEAFF. Based on the CDR3 plus reference TRBV11-1 and TRBJ1-1, the full variable domain is EAEVAQSPRYKITEKSQAVAFWCDPISGHATLYWYRQILGQGPELLVQFQDESVVDDSQLPKDRFSAERLKGVDSTLKIQPAELGDSAMYLCASSPGPSTEAFFGQGTRLTVV.

This chain connects TRBV29-1 to TRBJ1-4; D may be TRBD1 (5 bases). The CDR3 totals 13 residues. The V end was cut by 5 bases, the J end by 4 bases, with 11 bases between. Per germline, CDR1 SQVTM and CDR2 ANQGSEA. The CDR3 coding sequence is TGCAGCGTTAGGGGACGGAATAATGAAAAACTGTTTTTT. Protein product: CSVRGRNNEKLFF.

The chain recombines TRBV9 with TRBJ2-7, with D unclear. The CDR3 is 15 residues long. Trimming took 0 bases from V and 7 from J, leaving 17 bases between them. Germline CDR1 and CDR2: SGDLS and YYNGEE. CDR3 DNA: TGTGCCAGCAGCGTAGACGCATTAACCTACGATGAGCAGTACTTC. Translated: CASSVDALTYDEQYF.

This chain links TRBV18 with TRBJ2-7, with 7 bases that match TRBD2. The V segment lost 2 bases and the J segment 3 bases; nucleotides outside the gene matches: 1. The germline CDR1 and CDR2 sequences are KGHSH and LQKENI. The CDR3 has 13 residues. In DNA form, the CDR3 reads TGTGCCAGCTCACCATCGGGGGGCTACGAGCAGTACTTC. Encoded protein: CASSPSGGYEQYF.

This chain uses TRBV4-3 with TRBJ2-1; 8 nucleotides match TRBD2. This CDR3 spans 18 amino acids. Germline trimming cut 0 bases from V and 4 bases from J; bases unmatched to any gene: 11. The V gene's germline CDR1 is LGHNA and CDR2 YSLEER. The CDR3 is CASSQDTHYAGGYNEQFF. CDR3 sequence (DNA): TGCGCCAGCAGCCAAGACACGCACTATGCGGGAGGTTACAATGAGCAGTTCTTC.

The chain is built from TRBV18 and TRBJ2-7, with 13 bases that match TRBD2. J lost 2 bases, V lost 3 bases, and 4 bases had no gene match. This CDR3 region has 16 residues. CDR1 is KGHSH and CDR2 is LQKENI in the germline V gene. The CDR3 nucleotides read TGTGCCAGCTCACCTAATGGACTAGCGGGAGCCTACGAGCAGTACTTC. This codes for CASSPNGLAGAYEQYF. The complete variable domain, with remaining parts taken from reference TRBV18 and TRBJ2-7, reads NAGVMQNPRHLVRRRGQEARLRCSPMKGHSHVYWYRQLPEEGLKFMVYLQKENIIDESGMPKERFSAEFPKEGPSILRIQQVVRGDSAAYFCASSPNGLAGAYEQYFGPGTRLTVT.